This entry lists 15 T cell receptor beta chains sequenced from one sample in a study of early T cells in non-severe SARS-CoV-2 infection (dated by TCRdb to about 2021). Library construction relied on 5' RACE. TCRdb shows the sequencer as NextSeq 500. The public reads were reprocessed in TCRdb via fastp at Q25 and MiXCR, keeping in-frame beta chains. Rows are unified per CDR3 protein, each entry keeping the most common DNA and genes. The sample profile shows 63,000 or so distinct CDR3 sequences; roughly 12% of them were found once. The ten largest account for more than 5.5% of the sample. The specimen sequenced was whole blood. All receptors derive from an adult who was a healthcare worker with PCR-confirmed SARS-CoV-2 infection or an uninfected control (not recorded which).

This clonotype was seen a handful of times. The J gene is TRBJ1-1, the V gene TRBV12-3 or TRBV12-4; D gene uncertain. The CDR3 is 13 amino acids. The V end was cut by 4 bases, the J end by 8 bases, with 14 bases between. CDR3 amino acids: CASSSRSPPEAFF. The CDR3 nucleotides are TGTGCCAGCAGTTCCAGGTCACCTCCCGAAGCTTTCTTT.

Ten or more counts support this clonotype. The gene calls are TRBV5-1 and TRBJ2-2; 9 bases fit TRBD2. Germline V gene lookup returns CDR1 SGHRS and CDR2 YFSETQ. CDR3 length equals 17 residues. V shed 1 base, J shed 0 bases, and the junction held 4 bases outside the gene matches. The CDR3 nucleotides are TGCGCCAGCAGCTTGCTTCTAGCGGGGTCGAACACCGGGGAGCTGTTTTTT. Residues: CASSLLLAGSNTGELFF.

This clonotype appeared many times. The chain combines TRBV7-9 with TRBJ2-5, with 7 positions matching TRBD2. There are 15 residues in the CDR3. Unmatched junction bases numbered 11, after V lost 7 bases and J lost 3 bases. From germline, CDR1 is SEHNR and CDR2 FQNEAQ (reference sequence). CDR3 DNA: TGTGCCAGCACCCAAACAGCGGGGTGGGAAGAGACCCAGTACTTC. Its translation: CASTQTAGWEETQYF.

This rearrangement joins TRBV7-2 to TRBJ2-3, with TRBD1 identical over 10 bases. Germline V lookup: CDR1 SGHTA, CDR2 FQGNSA. V dropped 11 bases and J dropped 5; count of bases not matched to a gene: 7. The CDR3 covers 13 residues. Here the CDR3 reads CAGMTGGLDTQYF. CDR3 nucleotide sequence: TGTGCCGGAATGACAGGGGGCTTAGATACGCAGTATTTT. The entire variable domain, with the rest obtained from reference TRBV7-2 and TRBJ2-3, is as follows: GAGVSQSPSNKVTEKGKDVELRCDPISGHTALYWYRQSLGQGLEFLIYFQGNSAPDKSGLPSDRFSAERTGGSVSTLTIQRTQQEDSAVYLCAGMTGGLDTQYFGPGTRLTVL.

This clonotype has just a few counts. The CDR3 protein is CSVELATGETQYF. The CDR3 region has the DNA TGCAGCGTTGAATTGGCCACGGGAGAGACCCAGTACTTC. The chain uses TRBV29-1 and TRBJ2-5; no reliable D call. Germline values: CDR1 SQVTM, CDR2 ANQGSEA. The ends were cut back, 2 bases at V and 4 bases at J, with 11 bases in the middle. CDR3 length equals 13 residues.

This clonotype was seen a few times. The chain combines TRBV12-3 or TRBV12-4 with TRBJ1-2, with TRBD1 matching over 8 bases. V was clipped by 10 bases and J by 3 bases; unmatched bases: 4. The CDR3 is 12 residues long. The CDR3 region is CAIHRGDYGYTF. CDR3 coding DNA: TGTGCCATCCACAGGGGGGACTATGGCTACACCTTC.

This clonotype was counted between two and nine times. The chain couples TRBV11-2 to TRBJ2-3, with a weak D call TRBD1 (5 bases). Germline CDR1 and CDR2: SGHAT and FQNNGV. With 1 base removed from V and 2 bases from J, the gap between germline ends came to 10 bases. This CDR3 contains 15 residues. The CDR3 sequence is CASSLGGMNTDTQYF. CDR3 coding DNA: TGTGCCAGCAGCTTAGGGGGCATGAACACAGATACGCAGTATTTT.

In its sample, this clonotype was seen many times. The chain joins TRBV15 to TRBJ2-6; tentatively, D is TRBD1 (5 bases). There are 16 residues in the CDR3. Germline V lookup: CDR1 LNHNV, CDR2 YYDKDF (reference sequence). The V gene lost 5 bases and the J gene lost 1 base, with 12 bases spanning the gap. The chain's CDR3 is CATSSSTGSGANVLTF. For the CDR3, the DNA is TGTGCCACCAGCTCGAGTACAGGTTCTGGGGCCAACGTCCTGACTTTC.

V gene TRBV3-1 combines with J gene TRBJ2-2; 7 nucleotides agree with TRBD2. Germline CDR1 and CDR2: LGHDT and YNNKEL (reference sequence). The CDR3 is made up of 19 amino acids. V lost 3 bases and J lost 7; bases outside the gene matches: 20. CDR3: CASSQSRLADQAIGGELFF. CDR3 nucleotide sequence: TGTGCCAGCAGCCAGTCCCGGCTAGCGGACCAAGCCATTGGCGGGGAGCTGTTTTTT.

This clonotype was seen at least ten times. CDR3 protein: CASSFAGTSGGPTSTDTQYF. Written as DNA, the CDR3 is TGCGCCAGCAGCTTTGCCGGGACTAGCGGGGGCCCTACTAGCACAGATACGCAGTATTTT. V and J are TRBV5-1 and TRBJ2-3; 14 bases line up with TRBD2. Germline V gene data show CDR1 as SGHRS and CDR2 as YFSETQ. Unmatched junction bases numbered 11, after V lost 2 bases and J lost 0 bases. The CDR3 extends over 20 amino acids.

A note on this clonotype: A single base separates this from a much larger clone, so it may be a read error. The J gene is TRBJ2-4, the V gene TRBV7-9; the match to TRBD1 covers 8 bases. Germline values: CDR1 SEHNR, CDR2 FQNEAQ (reference sequence). The CDR3 is 17 residues long. V was pared by 7 bases and J by 0 bases, with 11 bases of the junction left unmatched. Here the CDR3 DNA reads TGTGCCAGCAACCCGACGGGACAGGAGTTAGCCAAAAACATTCAGTACTTC. Translation gives CASNPTGQELAKNIQYF.

This rearrangement joins TRBV5-1 to TRBJ2-7, with 13 nucleotides matching TRBD2. In germline, CDR1 is SGHRS, CDR2 YFSETQ. Trimming cost V 5 bases and J 5 bases; bases outside gene matches: 4. The CDR3 consists of 14 residues. CDR3 sequence reads: CASSPGLAGDEQYF. The CDR3 DNA reads TGCGCCAGCAGTCCCGGACTAGCGGGAGACGAGCAGTACTTC. Variable domain in full (rest from reference TRBV5-1 and TRBJ2-7): KAGVTQTPRYLIKTRGQQVTLSCSPISGHRSVSWYQQTPGQGLQFLFEYFSETQRNKGNFPGRFSGRQFSNSRSEMNVSTLELGDSALYLCASSPGLAGDEQYFGPGTRLTVT.

V gene TRBV2 combines with J gene TRBJ2-7; D is ambiguous. The CDR3 is 15 amino acids. V was pared by 2 bases and J by 6 bases, with 17 bases between. In germline, CDR1 is SNHLY, CDR2 FYNNEI. The chain's CDR3 is CASSEFVSLQSEQYF. The CDR3 DNA reads TGTGCCAGCAGTGAATTCGTGTCGCTTCAAAGCGAGCAGTACTTC.

This clonotype was seen at least ten times. The CDR3 spells CSAGTSGAETQYF. The CDR3 coding sequence is TGCAGTGCTGGGACTAGCGGGGCCGAGACCCAGTACTTC. The genes are TRBV20-1 and TRBJ2-5, with 13 bases aligning to TRBD2. Germline V gives CDR1 DFQATT, CDR2 SNEGSKA (reference sequence). The CDR3 runs to 13 residues. V shed 5 bases, J shed 5 bases, and the junction held 2 bases outside the gene matches.

This clonotype was seen a handful of times. This chain joins TRBV29-1 and TRBJ1-2, with 8 bases lining up with TRBD1. The CDR3 contains 12 residues. V was pared by 8 bases and J by 4 bases, with 6 bases of the junction left unmatched. Germline V gene sequence: CDR1 SQVTM, CDR2 ANQGSEA. The CDR3 here is CSTGDRGYGYTF. The CDR3 DNA is TGCAGCACCGGAGACAGGGGCTATGGCTACACCTTC. The whole variable domain, remainder taken from reference TRBV29-1 and TRBJ1-2, is SAVISQKPSRDICQRGTSLTIQCQVDSQVTMMFWYRQQPGQSLTLIATANQGSEATYESGFVIDKFPISRPNLTFSTLTVSNMSPEDSSIYLCSTGDRGYGYTFGSGTRLTVV.